This TCR beta chain was identified during a study of neurological immune-mediated disorders. Many counts were recorded for this clonotype. Its specificity is unknown. The cDNA was synthesized by means of template-switch 5'RACE, which was carried out with 10-nucleotide random UMIs. A single record per CDR3 protein comes from TCRdb applying MiXCR to the 5' RACE reads. The sample lists about 66,000 distinct CDR3 sequences, 3.5% to 5.5% occurring once. Trimming left V 1 base short and J 4 bases short, with 11 bases between. The CDR3 length is 15 residues. Study-wide findings and caveats: One related-CDR3 cluster, which may be a signature, held the repertoires of 18 of 34 multiple sclerosis patients after phylogenetic grouping.

The sequenced sample consisted of PBMCs. This TCR derives from a man younger than 40 with multiple sclerosis. The chain carries TRBV12-3 or TRBV12-4 and TRBJ1-5; no reliable D call. The CDR3 DNA follows: TGTGCCAGCAGTTTAGAGGCAGAGCTTAATCAGCCCCAGCATTTT. Its translation is CASSLEAELNQPQHF.